These 24 T cell receptor beta chains were sequenced from one sample in a study of Ad26.COV2.S vaccination and SARS-CoV-2 variants. The treatment denotes: 15 to 20 received Ad26.COV2.S at low or high dose, single or two shots; roughly 5 received placebo; per-sample allocation not given. The samples were gathered on day 63 after the first injection of vaccine or placebo. Repertoires were generated with immunoSEQ multiplex PCR, while TCRdb's copy carries only in-frame clones and drops some. The table shows roughly 700,000 clones, with about 90% occurring only once. This material consisted of peripheral blood, taken in a trial of Ad26.COV2.S vaccine versus placebo. These receptors all stem from a person aged 18-60 years who received the Ad26.COV2.S COVID-19 vaccine or a placebo.

This chain uses TRBV25-1 with TRBJ1-1, with TRBD1 identical over 7 bases. CDR1 MGHDK and CDR2 SYGVNS come from the germline V gene. Trimming cost V 5 bases and J 0 bases; bases outside gene matches: 12. The CDR3 is made up of 17 amino acids. This CDR3 is CASSSPRGGTVNTEAFF. The CDR3 region has the DNA TGTGCCAGCAGTTCCCCGAGAGGGGGCACTGTGAACACTGAAGCTTTCTTT. The entire variable domain, with the rest obtained from reference TRBV25-1 and TRBJ1-1, is as follows: EADIYQTPRYLVIGTGKKITLECSQTMGHDKMYWYQQDPGMELHLIHYSYGVNSTEKGDLSSESTVSRIRTEHFPLTLESARPSHTSQYLCASSSPRGGTVNTEAFFGQGTRLTVV.

The J gene is TRBJ1-4, the V gene TRBV4-2; a possible D gene is TRBD1 (5 bases). Germline assignment: CDR1 LGHNA and CDR2 YNFKEQ. Trimming removed 1 base from V and 1 base from J, with 13 bases in between. The CDR3 runs 17 residues. The DNA of the CDR3 is TGTGCCAGCAGCCAAGTTCTGGGTCAGGGAACTAATGAAAAACTGTTTTTT. Its translation is CASSQVLGQGTNEKLFF.

This clone appeared a single time. The chain is built from TRBV5-1 and TRBJ1-2; D remains ambiguous. Germline V gene lookup returns CDR1 SGHRS and CDR2 YFSETQ. The germline V and J ends were trimmed by 6 bases and 5 bases, with 17 bases remaining between them. The CDR3 covers 14 residues. In DNA form, the CDR3 reads TGCGCCAGCATTCCAGGACCCGGATCGTATGGCTACACCTTC. As protein: CASIPGPGSYGYTF. Based on the CDR3 plus reference TRBV5-1 and TRBJ1-2, the full variable domain is KAGVTQTPRYLIKTRGQQVTLSCSPISGHRSVSWYQQTPGQGLQFLFEYFSETQRNKGNFPGRFSGRQFSNSRSEMNVSTLELGDSALYLCASIPGPGSYGYTFGSGTRLTVV.

CDR3 protein: CASSYSVLAGGTQYF. The CDR3 bases are TGTGCCAGCAGTTACTCGGTCCTAGCGGGAGGTACGCAGTATTTT. This sequence joins TRBV6-5 and TRBJ2-3, with 11 nucleotides matching TRBD2. Germline V gene sequence: CDR1 MNHEY, CDR2 SVGAGI. The CDR3 spans 15 residues. The V gene end was trimmed by 0 bases and the J gene end by 8 bases; junction bases not matched to a gene: 4.

As for this clone: A junction end diverges from the germline sequence, so it may reflect a read error. This chain connects TRBV18 to TRBJ2-1; 9 positions match TRBD1. Germline V CDR1 and CDR2: KGHSH, LQKENI. This CDR3 contains 13 residues. In nucleotides, the CDR3 is TGTGCCAGCTCACCCCAGGGGGGGACAGGGTGGATCTTC. Its translation: CASSPQGGTGWIF.

The chain has TRBV5-4 and TRBJ1-3; possible D gene TRBD1, 5 bases. The CDR3 length is 13 residues. Germline assignment: CDR1 SGHNT and CDR2 YYREEE (reference sequence). V lost 2 bases, J lost 4 bases, and 7 bases lay in between. CDR3 sequence reads: CASSFGQGNTIYF. Written as DNA, the CDR3 is TGTGCCAGCAGCTTCGGACAAGGAAACACCATATATTTT.

This clone was picked up one time. The genes are TRBV30 and TRBJ1-4, with unresolved D. CDR1 and CDR2 from the germline V gene are GTSNPN and SVGIG (reference sequence). The CDR3 runs 16 residues. V was pared by 5 bases and J by 0 bases, with 16 bases between. This CDR3 reads CAWRRWRAATNEKLFF. DNA of the CDR3: TGTGCCTGGCGGAGATGGCGGGCAGCAACTAATGAAAAACTGTTTTTT.

This clone was detected once. The rearrangement joins TRBV30 to TRBJ2-4, with TRBD2 as a possible D gene (6 bases). The CDR3 extends over 13 amino acids. The V gene's germline CDR1 is GTSNPN and CDR2 SVGIG (reference sequence). V was trimmed by 2 bases and J by 6 bases, leaving 11 bases between them. The CDR3 loop reads CAWSTGTLNIQYF. In DNA, the CDR3 is TGTGCCTGGAGTACCGGGACTCTAAACATTCAGTACTTC.

The J gene is TRBJ2-2, the V gene TRBV30, with D unclear. The V end lost 0 bases, the J end lost 6 bases, and 5 bases lay between the germline ends. The CDR3 has 12 residues. Germline V gene sequence: CDR1 GTSNPN, CDR2 SVGIG (reference sequence). The CDR3 spells CAWSVLPGELFF. The DNA of the CDR3 is TGTGCCTGGAGTGTGCTGCCCGGGGAGCTGTTTTTT.

J is TRBJ2-5 and V is TRBV19; 9 bases fit TRBD1. This CDR3 comprises 19 residues. CDR1 LNHDA and CDR2 SQIVND come from the germline V gene (reference sequence). The junction had 15 bases not matched to a gene; V was cut back by 4 bases and J by 0 bases. CDR3 protein: CASSSRDRGSSGYQETQYF. The CDR3, as DNA: TGTGCCAGTAGTAGCCGCGACAGGGGGTCTAGCGGTTACCAAGAGACCCAGTACTTC.

J is TRBJ2-2 and V is TRBV18, with TRBD2 matching 7 bases. CDR1 is KGHSH, CDR2 LQKENI, per germline. The trim removed 1 base at V and 5 bases at J, leaving 13 bases unmatched. The CDR3 is made up of 18 amino acids. The CDR3 coding sequence is TGTGCCAGCTCACCACGAAATTTGGGCGGGAGATGGACCGGGGAGCTGTTTTTT. Its protein is CASSPRNLGGRWTGELFF.

V gene TRBV19 combines with J gene TRBJ1-1; no clear D. This CDR3 is 13 amino acids long. CDR1 is LNHDA and CDR2 is SQIVND in the germline V gene (reference sequence). V lost 4 bases to trimming and J lost 3 bases, with 9 bases between them. The CDR3 nucleotides are TGTGCCAGTAGTACCACGAGGGACACTGAAGCTTTCTTT. Its protein product is CASSTTRDTEAFF.

V gene TRBV29-1 combines with J gene TRBJ1-3; D uncertain. V lost 7 bases to trimming and J lost 3 bases, with 10 bases between them. The V gene's germline CDR1 is SQVTM and CDR2 ANQGSEA. CDR3 length equals 12 residues. CDR3 bases: TGCAGCGGCTCGGCAGGTGGAAACACCATATATTTT. It translates to CSGSAGGNTIYF.

V and J are TRBV20-1 and TRBJ1-5; D possibly corresponds to TRBD1 (6 bases). The CDR3 has 13 residues. CDR1 DFQATT and CDR2 SNEGSKA come from the germline V gene (reference sequence). Trimming stripped 3 bases from V and 4 bases from J, with 10 bases between. The CDR3 region is CSASRQVNQPQHF. CDR3 DNA: TGCAGTGCTAGTAGACAGGTTAATCAGCCCCAGCATTTT.

This sequence joins TRBV12-3 or TRBV12-4 and TRBJ2-1; tentative D call: TRBD2 (6 bases). V was trimmed by 4 bases and J by 8 bases, leaving 12 bases between them. CDR3 size: 13 residues. Written as DNA, the CDR3 is TGTGCCAGCAGTTGGACTACCTGGTATGAGCAGTTCTTC. Its protein is CASSWTTWYEQFF.

The chain links TRBV10-1 to TRBJ1-1; 8 bases line up with TRBD1. Trimming removed 6 bases from V and 1 base from J; junction bases left unmatched: 1. CDR3 length equals 13 residues. The germline gives CDR1 WNHNN, CDR2 SYGVQD (reference sequence). This chain's CDR3 is CASRTGENTEAFF. In nucleotides, the CDR3 is TGCGCCAGCAGGACAGGGGAGAACACTGAAGCTTTCTTT.

This chain uses TRBV7-6 with TRBJ1-1; D not resolved. The CDR3 is 15 amino acids. In germline, CDR1 is SGHVS, CDR2 FNYEAQ. V dropped 5 bases and J dropped 0 bases, with 13 bases sitting between them. The CDR3 DNA follows: TGTGCCAGCAGCCCAAGAGAGGGCTTGAACACTGAAGCTTTCTTT. It specifies CASSPREGLNTEAFF.

This chain joins TRBV6-5 and TRBJ2-1; 8 bases are shared with TRBD2. The CDR3 totals 14 residues. V was pared by 7 bases and J by 7 bases, with 9 bases of the junction left unmatched. Germline V gives CDR1 MNHEY, CDR2 SVGAGI. The CDR3 DNA is TGTGCCAGCATGAGGGCAGCGGGGGAGAATGAGCAGTTCTTC. This sequence encodes CASMRAAGENEQFF.

The rearrangement links TRBV20-1 to TRBJ2-1; no firm D call. Trimming removed 5 bases from V and 1 base from J, with 3 bases in between. The CDR3 is 11 amino acids. Germline V gene sequence: CDR1 DFQATT, CDR2 SNEGSKA (reference sequence). The CDR3 region is CSAWSYNEQFF. The CDR3, as DNA: TGCAGTGCTTGGTCCTACAATGAGCAGTTCTTC.

The V and J genes are TRBV5-6 and TRBJ2-3, with D perhaps matching TRBD2 (6 bases). Deletions cut 1 base from V and 5 bases from J, with 17 bases between. In germline, CDR1 is SGHDT, CDR2 YYEEEE. The CDR3 has 16 residues. The DNA for the CDR3 is TGTGCCAGCAGCTTGCCTGGGACTTCGGGTGTAGATACGCAGTATTTT. Translated: CASSLPGTSGVDTQYF.

The rearrangement joins TRBV5-5 to TRBJ1-6, with TRBD1 matching 11 bases. The length of the CDR3 is 17 residues. Germline CDR1 is SGHKS and CDR2 is YYEKEE (reference sequence). V shed 4 bases, J shed 2 bases, and the junction held 5 bases outside the gene matches. The CDR3 region is CASSPGQGVAYNSPLHF. In DNA, the CDR3 is TGTGCCAGCAGCCCGGGACAGGGGGTCGCCTATAATTCACCCCTCCACTTT.

The chain uses TRBV7-9 and TRBJ2-7; tentative D call: TRBD1 (6 bases). This CDR3 comprises 17 residues. V was shortened by 0 bases and J by 3 bases, with 18 bases between the two germline ends. Per germline, CDR1 SEHNR and CDR2 FQNEAQ (reference sequence). DNA for the CDR3: TGTGCCAGCAGCTTAGCGTCAGGACAGACGTTCGGCTACGAGCAGTACTTC. It encodes CASSLASGQTFGYEQYF.

The V call is TRBV7-9, the J call TRBJ1-4; D might be TRBD1 (5 bases). This CDR3 is built from 15 residues. V was cut by 3 bases and J by 7 bases, with 15 bases left in between. Germline CDR1 reads SEHNR; CDR2 reads FQNEAQ (reference sequence). The CDR3 loop is CASSLAAGSVEKLFF. For the CDR3, the DNA is TGTGCCAGCAGCTTGGCGGCAGGGAGCGTTGAAAAACTGTTTTTT.

This clone has just a few counts. The chain combines TRBV7-2 with TRBJ1-1; D not resolved. The CDR3 spans 14 residues. Germline CDR1 and CDR2: SGHTA and FQGNSA. The germline V and J ends were trimmed by 1 base and 0 bases, with 6 bases remaining between them. The CDR3 nucleotides read TGTGCCAGCAGCTTAGGACTCCTGAACACTGAAGCTTTCTTT. Its translation is CASSLGLLNTEAFF.